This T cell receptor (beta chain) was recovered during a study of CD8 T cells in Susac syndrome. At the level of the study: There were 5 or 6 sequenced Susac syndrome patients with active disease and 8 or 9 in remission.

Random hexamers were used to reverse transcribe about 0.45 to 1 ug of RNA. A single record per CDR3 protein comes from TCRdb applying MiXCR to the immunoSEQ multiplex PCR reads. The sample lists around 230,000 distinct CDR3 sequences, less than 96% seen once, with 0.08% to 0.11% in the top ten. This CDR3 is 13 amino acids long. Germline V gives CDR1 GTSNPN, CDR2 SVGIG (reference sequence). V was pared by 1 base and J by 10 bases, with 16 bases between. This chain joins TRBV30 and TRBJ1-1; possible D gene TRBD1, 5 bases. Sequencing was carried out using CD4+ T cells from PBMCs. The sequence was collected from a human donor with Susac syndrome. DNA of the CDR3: TGTGCCTGGAGTGAGGCGCACACCGGGGGAGCTTTCTTT. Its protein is CAWSEAHTGGAFF.